This paragraph reports one T cell receptor (beta chain). Its antigen is not known. This specimen comes from a study of shared clonotypes between healthy human individuals. Study results and caveats: A reduction in generation probabilities was seen for non-shared clonotypes relative to those shared by all four donors.

Naive CD8 isolation took CD45RO-negative cells positively selected for CCR7 and excluded terminally differentiated effector memory CD45RA+ cells. The CDR3 runs 16 residues. Trimming took 1 base from V and 2 from J; bases not matched to a gene: 9. Germline CDR1 reads SQVTM; CDR2 reads ANQGSEA. Sequencing was performed with immunoSEQ multiplex PCR; in TCRdb, only in-frame clones are kept and a portion is missing. The repertoire holds roughly 2.1 million clones, about 92% seen once, with about 1.8% in the top ten. The gene calls are TRBV29-1 and TRBJ2-7; 9 bases are shared with TRBD1. The receptor was derived from a man between 18 and 29 years old in good health. Some clones in this sample may be carry-over from other donors' samples. The specimen was naive CD8+ T cells from PBMCs. CDR3 coding DNA: TGCAGCGTTGAAGGGGACCGGGACAGGGATCCCTACGAGCAGTACTTC. As protein: CSVEGDRDRDPYEQYF.